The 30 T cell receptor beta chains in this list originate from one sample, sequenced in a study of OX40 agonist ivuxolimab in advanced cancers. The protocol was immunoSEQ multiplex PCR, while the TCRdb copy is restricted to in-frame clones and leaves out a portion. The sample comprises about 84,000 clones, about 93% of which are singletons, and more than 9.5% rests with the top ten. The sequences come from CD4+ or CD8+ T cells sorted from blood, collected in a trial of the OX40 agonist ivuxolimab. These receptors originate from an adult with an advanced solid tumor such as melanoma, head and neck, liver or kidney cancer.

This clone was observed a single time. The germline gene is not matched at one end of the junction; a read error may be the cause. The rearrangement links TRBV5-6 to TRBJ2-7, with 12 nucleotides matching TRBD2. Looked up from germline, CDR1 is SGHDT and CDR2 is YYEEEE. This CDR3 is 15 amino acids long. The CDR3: CASSLTSGRWYEQHF. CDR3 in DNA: TGTGCCAGCAGCTTGACTAGCGGGAGGTGGTACGAGCAGCACTTC.

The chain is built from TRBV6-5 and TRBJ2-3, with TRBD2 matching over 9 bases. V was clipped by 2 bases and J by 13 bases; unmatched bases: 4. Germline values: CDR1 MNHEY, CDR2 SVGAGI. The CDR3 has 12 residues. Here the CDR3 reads CASSYSLAGKYF. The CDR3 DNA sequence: TGTGCCAGCAGTTACAGTCTAGCGGGAAAGTATTTT.

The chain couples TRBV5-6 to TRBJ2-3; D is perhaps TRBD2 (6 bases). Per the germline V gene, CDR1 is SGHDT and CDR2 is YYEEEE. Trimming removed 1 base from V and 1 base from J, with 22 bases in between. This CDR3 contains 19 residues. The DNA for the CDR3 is TGTGCCAGCAGCTTGCCCGTCCCCCGGGGGACGGGGGGCACAGATACGCAGTATTTT. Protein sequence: CASSLPVPRGTGGTDTQYF.

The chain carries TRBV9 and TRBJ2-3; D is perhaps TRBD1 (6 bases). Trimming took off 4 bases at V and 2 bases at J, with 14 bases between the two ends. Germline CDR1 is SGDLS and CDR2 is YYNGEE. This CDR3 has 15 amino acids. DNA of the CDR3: TGTGCCAGCAGCTCCTCAGGGGCCAACACAGATACGCAGTATTTT. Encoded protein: CASSSSGANTDTQYF.

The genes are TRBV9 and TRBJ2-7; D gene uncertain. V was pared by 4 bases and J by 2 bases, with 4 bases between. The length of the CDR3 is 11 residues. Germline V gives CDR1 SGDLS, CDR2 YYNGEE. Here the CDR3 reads CASSPPYEQYF. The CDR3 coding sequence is TGTGCCAGCAGCCCCCCCTACGAGCAGTACTTC.

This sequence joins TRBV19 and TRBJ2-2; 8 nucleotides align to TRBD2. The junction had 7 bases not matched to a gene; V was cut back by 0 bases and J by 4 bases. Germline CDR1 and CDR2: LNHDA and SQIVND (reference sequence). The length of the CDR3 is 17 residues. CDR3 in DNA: TGTGCCAGTAGTATAGAAGGACTAGCCGGGAGCACCGGGGAGCTGTTTTTT. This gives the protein CASSIEGLAGSTGELFF.

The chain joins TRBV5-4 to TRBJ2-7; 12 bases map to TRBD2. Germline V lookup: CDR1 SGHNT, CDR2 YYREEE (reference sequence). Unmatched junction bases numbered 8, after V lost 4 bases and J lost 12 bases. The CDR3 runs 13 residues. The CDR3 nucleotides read TGTGCCAGCAGCCGACTAGCGGGAGATACTCCGTACTTC. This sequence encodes CASSRLAGDTPYF.

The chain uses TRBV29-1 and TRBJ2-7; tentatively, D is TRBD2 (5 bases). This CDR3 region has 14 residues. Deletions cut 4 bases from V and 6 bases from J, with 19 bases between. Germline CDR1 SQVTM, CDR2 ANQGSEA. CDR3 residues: CSVVPPRGTGEQYF. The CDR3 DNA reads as TGCAGCGTTGTCCCCCCCCGGGGAACGGGCGAGCAGTACTTC.

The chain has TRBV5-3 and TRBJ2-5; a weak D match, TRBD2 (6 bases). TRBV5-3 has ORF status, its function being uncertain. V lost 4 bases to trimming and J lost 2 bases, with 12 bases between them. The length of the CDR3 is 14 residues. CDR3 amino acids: CARSTRDLQETQYF. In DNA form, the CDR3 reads TGTGCCAGAAGCACGAGGGACTTGCAAGAGACCCAGTACTTC.

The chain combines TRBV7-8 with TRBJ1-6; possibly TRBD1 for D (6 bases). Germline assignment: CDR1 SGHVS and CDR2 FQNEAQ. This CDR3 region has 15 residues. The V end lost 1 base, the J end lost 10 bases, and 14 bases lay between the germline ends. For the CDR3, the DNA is TGTGCCAGCAGCTTAGGGCCGGGGGCCGGGTCACCCCTCCACTTT. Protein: CASSLGPGAGSPLHF.

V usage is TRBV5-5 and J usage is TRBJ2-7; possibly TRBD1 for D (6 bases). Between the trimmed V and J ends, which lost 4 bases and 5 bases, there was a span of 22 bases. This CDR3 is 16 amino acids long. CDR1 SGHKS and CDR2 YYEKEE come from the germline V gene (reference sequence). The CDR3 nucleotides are TGTGCCAGCAGCCAGACTCCAGGGGCGGCGGTCCACGAGCAGTACTTC. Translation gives CASSQTPGAAVHEQYF. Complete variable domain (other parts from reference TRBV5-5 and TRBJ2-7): DAGVTQSPTHLIKTRGQQVTLRCSPISGHKSVSWYQQVLGQGPQFIFQYYEKEERGRGNFPDRFSARQFPNYSSELNVNALLLGDSALYLCASSQTPGAAVHEQYFGPGTRLTVT.

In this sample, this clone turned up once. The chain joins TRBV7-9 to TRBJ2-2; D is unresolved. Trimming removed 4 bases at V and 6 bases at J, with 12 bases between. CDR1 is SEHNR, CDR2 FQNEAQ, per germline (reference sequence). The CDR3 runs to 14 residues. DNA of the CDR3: TGTGCCAGCAGCTCTTTTGTGGGCGCCGGGGAGCTGTTTTTT. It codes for CASSSFVGAGELFF.

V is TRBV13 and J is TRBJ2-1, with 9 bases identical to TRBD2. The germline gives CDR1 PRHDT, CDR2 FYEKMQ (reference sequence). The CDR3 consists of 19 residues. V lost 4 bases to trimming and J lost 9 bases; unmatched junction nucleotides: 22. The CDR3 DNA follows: TGTGCCAGCAGCTCTAAGACCTCGACTAGCGGCCTTCTAGACAGTGAGCAGTTCTTC. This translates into CASSSKTSTSGLLDSEQFF.

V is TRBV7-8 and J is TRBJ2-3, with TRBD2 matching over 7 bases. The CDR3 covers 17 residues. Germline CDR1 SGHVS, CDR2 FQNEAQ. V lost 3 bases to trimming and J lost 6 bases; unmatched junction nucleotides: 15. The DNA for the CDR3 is TGTGCCAGCAGCTTGACGGGGGGAGGTAGCTCAGCGGATACGCAGTATTTT. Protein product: CASSLTGGGSSADTQYF.

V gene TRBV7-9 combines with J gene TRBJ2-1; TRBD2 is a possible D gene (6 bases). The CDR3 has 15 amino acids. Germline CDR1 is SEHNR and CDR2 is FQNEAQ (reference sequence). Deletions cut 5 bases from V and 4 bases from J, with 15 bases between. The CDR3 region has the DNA TGTGCCAGCAGCATCTCTCGGGAGCCTTACAATGAGCAGTTCTTC. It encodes CASSISREPYNEQFF.

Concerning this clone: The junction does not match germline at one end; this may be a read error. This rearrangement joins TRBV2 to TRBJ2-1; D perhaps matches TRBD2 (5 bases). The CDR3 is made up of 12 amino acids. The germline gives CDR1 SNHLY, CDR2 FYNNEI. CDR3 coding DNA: TGTGCCAGCAGTGCCCCCGACCAGCAGGAGGTCTTC. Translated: CASSAPDQQEVF. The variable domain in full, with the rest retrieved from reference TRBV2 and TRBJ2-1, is EPEVTQTPSHQVTQMGQEVILRCVPISNHLYFYWYRQILGQKVEFLVSFYNNEISEKSEIFDDQFSVERPDGSNFTLKIRSTKLEDSAMYFCASSAPDQQEVFGPGTRLTVL.

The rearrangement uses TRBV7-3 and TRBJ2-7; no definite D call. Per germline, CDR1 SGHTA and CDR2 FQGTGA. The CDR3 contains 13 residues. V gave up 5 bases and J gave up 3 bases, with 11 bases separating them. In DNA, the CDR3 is TGTGCCAGCAGCCCCCGTGGGGACTACGAGCAGTACTTC. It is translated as CASSPRGDYEQYF.

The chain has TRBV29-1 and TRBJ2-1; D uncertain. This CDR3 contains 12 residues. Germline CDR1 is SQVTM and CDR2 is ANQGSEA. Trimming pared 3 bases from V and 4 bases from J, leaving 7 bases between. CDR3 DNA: TGCAGCGTTGAGTTTACATACAATGAGCAGTTCTTC. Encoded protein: CSVEFTYNEQFF.

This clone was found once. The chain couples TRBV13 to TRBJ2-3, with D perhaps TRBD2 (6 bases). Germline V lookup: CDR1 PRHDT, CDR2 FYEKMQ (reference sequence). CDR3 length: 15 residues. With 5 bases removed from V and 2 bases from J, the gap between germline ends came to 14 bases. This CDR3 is CASSDRDSSTDTQYF. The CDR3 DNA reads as TGTGCCAGCAGCGACCGGGACTCCTCCACAGATACGCAGTATTTT.

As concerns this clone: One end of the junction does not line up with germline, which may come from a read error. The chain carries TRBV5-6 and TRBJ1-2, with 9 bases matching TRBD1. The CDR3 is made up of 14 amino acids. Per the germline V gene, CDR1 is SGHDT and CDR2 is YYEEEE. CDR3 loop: CAGSWTGAFYGYTF. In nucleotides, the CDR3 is TGTGCCGGCAGCTGGACAGGGGCCTTCTATGGCTACACCTTC.

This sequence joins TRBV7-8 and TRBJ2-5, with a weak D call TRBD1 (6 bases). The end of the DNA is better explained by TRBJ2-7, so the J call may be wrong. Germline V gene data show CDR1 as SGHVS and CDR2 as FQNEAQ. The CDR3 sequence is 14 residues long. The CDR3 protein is CASSLTAGAYEQYF. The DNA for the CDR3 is TGTGCCAGCAGCTTAACGGCAGGGGCCTACGAGCAGTACTTC.

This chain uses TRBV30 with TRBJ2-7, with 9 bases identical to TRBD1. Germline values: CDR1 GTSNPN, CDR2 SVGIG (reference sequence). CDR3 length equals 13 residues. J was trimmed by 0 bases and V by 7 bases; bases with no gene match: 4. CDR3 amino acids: CAYGTGSSYEQYF. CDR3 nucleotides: TGTGCCTACGGGACAGGGAGCTCCTACGAGCAGTACTTC.

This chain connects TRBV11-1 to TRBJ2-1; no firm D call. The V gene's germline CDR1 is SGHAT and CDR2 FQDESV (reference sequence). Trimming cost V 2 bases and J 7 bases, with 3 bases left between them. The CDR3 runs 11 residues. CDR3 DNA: TGTGCCAGCAGCTTAATTAATGAGCAGTTCTTC. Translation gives CASSLINEQFF.

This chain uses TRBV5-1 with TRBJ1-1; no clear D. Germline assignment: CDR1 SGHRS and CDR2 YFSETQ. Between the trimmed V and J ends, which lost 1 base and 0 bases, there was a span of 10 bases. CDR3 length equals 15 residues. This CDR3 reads CASSLISLMNTEAFF. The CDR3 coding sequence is TGCGCCAGCAGCTTGATCTCTCTAATGAACACTGAAGCTTTCTTT.

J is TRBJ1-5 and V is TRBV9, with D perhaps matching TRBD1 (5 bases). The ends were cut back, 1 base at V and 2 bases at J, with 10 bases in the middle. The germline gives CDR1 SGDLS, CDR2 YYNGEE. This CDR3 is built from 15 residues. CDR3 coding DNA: TGTGCCAGCAGCGTATCAGGGATAGGCAATCAGCCCCAGCATTTT. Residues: CASSVSGIGNQPQHF.

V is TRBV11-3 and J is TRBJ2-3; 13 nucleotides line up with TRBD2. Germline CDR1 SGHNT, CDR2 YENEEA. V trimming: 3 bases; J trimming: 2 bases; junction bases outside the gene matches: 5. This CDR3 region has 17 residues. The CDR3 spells CASSLGLAGSLTDTQYF. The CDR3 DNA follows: TGTGCCAGCAGCTTGGGACTAGCGGGAAGTCTCACAGATACGCAGTATTTT.

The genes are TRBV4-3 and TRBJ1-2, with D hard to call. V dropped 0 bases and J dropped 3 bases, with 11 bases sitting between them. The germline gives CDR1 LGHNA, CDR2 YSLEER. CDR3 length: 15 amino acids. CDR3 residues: CASSQDMAEDYGYTF. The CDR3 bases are TGCGCCAGCAGCCAAGATATGGCGGAAGACTATGGCTACACCTTC.

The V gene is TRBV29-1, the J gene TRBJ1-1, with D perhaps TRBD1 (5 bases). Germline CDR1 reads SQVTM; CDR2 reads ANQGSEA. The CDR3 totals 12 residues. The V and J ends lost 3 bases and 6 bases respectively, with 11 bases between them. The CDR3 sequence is CSVEGLSPEAFF. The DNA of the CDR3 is TGCAGCGTTGAGGGACTGTCCCCTGAAGCTTTCTTT.

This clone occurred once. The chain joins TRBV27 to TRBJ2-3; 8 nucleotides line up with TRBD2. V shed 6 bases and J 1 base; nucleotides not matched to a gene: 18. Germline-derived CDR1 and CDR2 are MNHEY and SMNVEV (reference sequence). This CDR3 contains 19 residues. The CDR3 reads CASRIPLESSGPGTDTQYF. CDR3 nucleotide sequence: TGTGCCAGCAGAATTCCCCTCGAATCTAGCGGGCCCGGCACAGATACGCAGTATTTT.

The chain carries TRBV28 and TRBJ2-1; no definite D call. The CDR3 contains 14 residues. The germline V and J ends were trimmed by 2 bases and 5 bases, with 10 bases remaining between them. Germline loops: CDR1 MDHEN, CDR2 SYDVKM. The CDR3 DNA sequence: TGTGCCAGCAGTTTAGTGGCCCTTAACAATGAGCAGTTCTTC. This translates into CASSLVALNNEQFF.